This T cell receptor (beta chain) was obtained from a study of blood T cells in healthy people across ages. It was with a sample-barcoded 5' primer and a J-beta primer mix that a second PCR of roughly 7 to 12 cycles was run. TCRdb re-derived calls from the 5' RACE reads in MiXCR, one entry per CDR3 protein. The sample records almost 1 million distinct CDR3 sequences, just over 50% being singletons. J gave up 2 bases and V 3 bases, and 3 bases lay outside the gene matches. Looked up from germline, CDR1 is WNHNN and CDR2 is SYGVQD (reference sequence). The CDR3 is 15 amino acids. The chain carries TRBV10-1 and TRBJ2-3; the match to TRBD2 covers 9 bases. The sequenced sample consisted of blood. The receptor was isolated from a woman aged 60-70 years in good health. The CDR3 spells CASSDQREVTDTQYF. In DNA, the CDR3 is TGCGCCAGCAGTGACCAGCGGGAGGTCACAGATACGCAGTATTTT.